The 8 T cell receptor beta chains below all came from one sample that was sequenced in a study of cytomegalovirus exposure and HLA in healthy donors. PCR involved 60 Vbeta and 13 Jbeta primers. Sequencing used immunoSEQ multiplex PCR; TCRdb keeps in-frame clones, though not all of them. Recorded for this sample: some 130,000 clones. Sequenced input: PBMCs. The receptors were gathered from a young man in good health and CMV-seronegative.

The V and J genes are TRBV4-3 and TRBJ2-7; 9 bases match TRBD1. The length of the CDR3 is 15 residues. From germline, CDR1 is LGHNA and CDR2 YSLEER. The V and J ends lost 3 bases and 3 bases, in that order; junction bases with no gene match: 6. This CDR3 reads CASSHRTGVVYEQYF. The CDR3 coding sequence is TGCGCCAGCAGCCACCGGACAGGGGTGGTCTACGAGCAGTACTTC.

The chain has TRBV28 and TRBJ2-7; 12 bases are shared with TRBD1. The V and J ends lost 7 bases and 5 bases, in that order; junction bases with no gene match: 9. The CDR3 contains 15 residues. Germline lookup yields CDR1 MDHEN and CDR2 SYDVKM. The CDR3 DNA follows: TGTGCCAGCAACTCTCCCGGGACAGGGGGCGACGAGCAGTACTTC. It translates to CASNSPGTGGDEQYF.

This chain uses TRBV25-1 with TRBJ2-7, with 8 bases lining up with TRBD1. The J segment lost 3 bases and the V segment lost 5 bases, leaving 6 bases of the junction unmatched. Germline CDR1 is MGHDK and CDR2 is SYGVNS. The CDR3 length is 14 residues. The CDR3 nucleotides are TGTGCCAGCAGTCCCCGACAGGGGAACTACGAGCAGTACTTC. Its translation: CASSPRQGNYEQYF.

The chain combines TRBV29-1 with TRBJ1-1, with D unclear. Per the germline V gene, CDR1 is SQVTM and CDR2 is ANQGSEA. With 4 bases removed from V and 10 bases from J, the gap between germline ends came to 19 bases. There are 13 residues in the CDR3. CDR3 protein: CSVGGLRQSVAFF. The DNA for the CDR3 is TGCAGCGTTGGCGGGTTACGGCAATCGGTAGCTTTCTTT.

The V gene is TRBV4-1, the J gene TRBJ2-7; weak D call: TRBD1 (6 bases). Trimming removed 0 bases at V and 4 bases at J, with 10 bases between. The CDR3 is 14 amino acids. CDR1 and CDR2 from the germline V gene are MGHRA and YSYEKL. CDR3 coding DNA: TGCGCCAGCAGCCAAGATGCTAGGGGGTACGAGCAGTACTTC. This gives the protein CASSQDARGYEQYF.

The chain employs TRBV7-2 and TRBJ2-7; 7 nucleotides match TRBD2. Per the germline V gene, CDR1 is SGHTA and CDR2 is FQGNSA. CDR3 size: 16 residues. The V and J ends lost 0 bases and 3 bases, in that order; junction bases with no gene match: 8. CDR3 amino acids: CASSLAAAGDIYEQYF. CDR3 nucleotides: TGTGCCAGCAGCTTAGCTGCGGCGGGAGATATCTACGAGCAGTACTTC.

The chain has TRBV9 and TRBJ2-5, with D possibly TRBD2 on 6 matching bases. This CDR3 region has 16 residues. V gave up 4 bases and J gave up 5 bases, with 21 bases separating them. Germline assignment: CDR1 SGDLS and CDR2 YYNGEE. The CDR3 loop reads CASSQARDSSSETQYF. CDR3 DNA: TGTGCCAGCAGCCAGGCCCGGGACTCCTCATCGGAGACCCAGTACTTC. Full variable domain (remainder filled in from reference TRBV9 and TRBJ2-5): DSGVTQTPKHLITATGQRVTLRCSPRSGDLSVYWYQQSLDQGLQFLIQYYNGEERAKGNILERFSAQQFPDLHSELNLSSLELGDSALYFCASSQARDSSSETQYFGPGTRLLVL.

The chain carries TRBV2 and TRBJ2-7, with TRBD1 as a possible D gene (6 bases). CDR1 SNHLY and CDR2 FYNNEI come from the germline V gene. This CDR3 has 14 residues. Trimming left V 8 bases short and J 7 bases short, with 21 bases between. CDR3: CASRRETSGTEQYF. In DNA, the CDR3 is TGTGCCAGCCGTCGAGAGACTTCCGGGACAGAGCAGTACTTC.